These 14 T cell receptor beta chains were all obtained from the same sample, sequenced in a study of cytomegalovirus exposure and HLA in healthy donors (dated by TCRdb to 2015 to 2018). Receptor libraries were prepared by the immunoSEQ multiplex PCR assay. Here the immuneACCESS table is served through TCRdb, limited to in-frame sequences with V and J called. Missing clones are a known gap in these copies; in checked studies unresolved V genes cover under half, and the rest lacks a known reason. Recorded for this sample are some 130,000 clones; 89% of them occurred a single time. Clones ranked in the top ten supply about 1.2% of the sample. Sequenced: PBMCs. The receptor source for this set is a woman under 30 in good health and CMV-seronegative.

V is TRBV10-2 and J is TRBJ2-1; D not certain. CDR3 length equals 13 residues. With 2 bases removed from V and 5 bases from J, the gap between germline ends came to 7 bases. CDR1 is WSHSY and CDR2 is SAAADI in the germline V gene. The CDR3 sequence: CASSEVSDNEQFF. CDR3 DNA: TGCGCCAGCAGTGAGGTGTCAGACAATGAGCAGTTCTTC.

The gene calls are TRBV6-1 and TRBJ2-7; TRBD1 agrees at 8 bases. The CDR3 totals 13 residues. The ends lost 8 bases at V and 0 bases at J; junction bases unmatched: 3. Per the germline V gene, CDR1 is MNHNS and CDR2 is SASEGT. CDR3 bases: TGTGCCAGCTCCAGGGGGCTCTCCTACGAGCAGTACTTC. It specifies CASSRGLSYEQYF.

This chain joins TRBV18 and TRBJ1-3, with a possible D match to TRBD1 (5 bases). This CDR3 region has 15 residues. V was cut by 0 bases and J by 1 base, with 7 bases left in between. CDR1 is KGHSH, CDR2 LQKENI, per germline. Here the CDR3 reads CASSPPGLSGNTIYF. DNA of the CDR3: TGTGCCAGCTCACCACCGGGACTATCTGGAAACACCATATATTTT.

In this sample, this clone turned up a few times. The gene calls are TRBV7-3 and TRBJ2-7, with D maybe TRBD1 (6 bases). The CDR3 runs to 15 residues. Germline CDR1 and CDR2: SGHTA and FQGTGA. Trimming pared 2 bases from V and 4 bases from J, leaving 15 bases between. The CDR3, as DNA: TGTGCCAGCAGCTTACTCTATCCAGGGGCATACGAGCAGTACTTC. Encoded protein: CASSLLYPGAYEQYF. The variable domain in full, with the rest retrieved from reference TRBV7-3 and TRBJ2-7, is GAGVSQTPSNKVTEKGKYVELRCDPISGHTALYWYRQSLGQGPEFLIYFQGTGAADDSGLPNDRFFAVRPEGSVSTLKIQRTERGDSAVYLCASSLLYPGAYEQYFGPGTRLTVT.

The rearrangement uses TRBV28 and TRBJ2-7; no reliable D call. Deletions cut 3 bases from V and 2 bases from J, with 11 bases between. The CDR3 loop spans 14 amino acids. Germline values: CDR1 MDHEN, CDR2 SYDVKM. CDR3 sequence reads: CASSFFGSAYEQYF. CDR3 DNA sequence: TGTGCCAGCAGTTTCTTTGGCTCAGCCTACGAGCAGTACTTC.

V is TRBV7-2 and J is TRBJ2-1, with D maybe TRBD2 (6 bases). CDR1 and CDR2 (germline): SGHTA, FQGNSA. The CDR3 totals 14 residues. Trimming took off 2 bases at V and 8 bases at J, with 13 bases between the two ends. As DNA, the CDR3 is TGTGCCAGCAGCTTATGGCGGGGCGGCGATGAGCAGTTCTTC. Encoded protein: CASSLWRGGDEQFF.

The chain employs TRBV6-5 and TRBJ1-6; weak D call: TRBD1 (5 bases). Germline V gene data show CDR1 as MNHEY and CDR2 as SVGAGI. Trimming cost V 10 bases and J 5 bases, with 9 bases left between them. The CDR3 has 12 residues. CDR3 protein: CAMARDNSPLHF. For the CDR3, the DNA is TGTGCCATGGCCAGGGATAATTCACCCCTCCACTTT.

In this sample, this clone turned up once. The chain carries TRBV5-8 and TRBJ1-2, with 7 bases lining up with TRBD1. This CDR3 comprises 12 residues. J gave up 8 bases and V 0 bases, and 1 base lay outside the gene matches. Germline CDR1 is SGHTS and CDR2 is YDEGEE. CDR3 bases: TGTGCCAGCAGCTTGGGACAGGGAGGCTACACCTTC. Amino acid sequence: CASSLGQGGYTF.

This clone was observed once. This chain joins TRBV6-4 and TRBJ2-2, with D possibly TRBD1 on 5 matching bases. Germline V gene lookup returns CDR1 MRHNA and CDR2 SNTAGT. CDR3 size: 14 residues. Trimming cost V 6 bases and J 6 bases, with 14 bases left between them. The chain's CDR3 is CASRDQGFSGELFF. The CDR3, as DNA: TGTGCCAGCAGAGACCAGGGTTTCTCCGGGGAGCTGTTTTTT.

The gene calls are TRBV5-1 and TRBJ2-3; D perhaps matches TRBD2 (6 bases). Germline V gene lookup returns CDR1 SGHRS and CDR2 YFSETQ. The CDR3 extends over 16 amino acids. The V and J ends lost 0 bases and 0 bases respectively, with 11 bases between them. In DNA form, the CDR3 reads TGCGCCAGCAGCTTGGGGCGGGGCTCCAGCACAGATACGCAGTATTTT. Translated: CASSLGRGSSTDTQYF.

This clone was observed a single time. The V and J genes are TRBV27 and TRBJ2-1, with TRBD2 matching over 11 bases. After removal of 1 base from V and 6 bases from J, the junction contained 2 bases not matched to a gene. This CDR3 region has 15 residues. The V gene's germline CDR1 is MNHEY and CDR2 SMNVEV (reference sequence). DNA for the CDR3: TGTGCCAGCAGTTTATGGCTAGCGGGAGGCAATGAGCAGTTCTTC. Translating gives CASSLWLAGGNEQFF.

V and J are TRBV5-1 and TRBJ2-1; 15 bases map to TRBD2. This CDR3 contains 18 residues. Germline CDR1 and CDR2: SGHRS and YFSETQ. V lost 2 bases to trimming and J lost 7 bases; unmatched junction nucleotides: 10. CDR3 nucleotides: TGCGCCAGCAGCTTAATCGTTGTGGGACTAGCGGGGGGTAATGAGCAGTTCTTC. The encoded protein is CASSLIVVGLAGGNEQFF.

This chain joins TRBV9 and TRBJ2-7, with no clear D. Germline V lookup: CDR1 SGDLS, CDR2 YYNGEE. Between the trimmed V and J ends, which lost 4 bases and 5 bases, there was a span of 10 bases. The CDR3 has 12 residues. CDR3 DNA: TGTGCCAGCAGCCCCCAACGAGACGAGCAGTACTTC. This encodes CASSPQRDEQYF.

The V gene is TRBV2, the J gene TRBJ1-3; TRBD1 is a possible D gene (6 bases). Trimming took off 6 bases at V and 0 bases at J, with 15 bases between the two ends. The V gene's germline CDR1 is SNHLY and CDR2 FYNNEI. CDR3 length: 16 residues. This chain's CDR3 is CASRPGSDSSGNTIYF. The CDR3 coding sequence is TGTGCCAGCAGACCGGGCTCGGACAGCTCTGGAAACACCATATATTTT.